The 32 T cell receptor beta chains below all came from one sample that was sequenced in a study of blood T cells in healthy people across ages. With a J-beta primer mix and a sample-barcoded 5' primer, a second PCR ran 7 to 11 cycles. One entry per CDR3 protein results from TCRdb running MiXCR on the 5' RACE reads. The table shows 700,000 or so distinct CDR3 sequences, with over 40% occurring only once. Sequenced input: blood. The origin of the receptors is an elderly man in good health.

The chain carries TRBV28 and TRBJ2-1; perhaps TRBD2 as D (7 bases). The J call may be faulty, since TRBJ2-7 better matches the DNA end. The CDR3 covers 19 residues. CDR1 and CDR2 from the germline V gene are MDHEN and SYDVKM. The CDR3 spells CASSLFSGAGDYSYNEQYF. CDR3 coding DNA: TGTGCCAGCAGTTTATTTTCGGGGGCTGGGGACTACTCCTACAATGAGCAGTACTTC.

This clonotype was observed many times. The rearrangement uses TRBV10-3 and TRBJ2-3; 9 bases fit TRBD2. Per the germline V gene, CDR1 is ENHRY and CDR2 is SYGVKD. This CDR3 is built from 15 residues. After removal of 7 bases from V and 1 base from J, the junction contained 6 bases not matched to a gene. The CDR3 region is CAIKERGARTDTQYF. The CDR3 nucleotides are TGTGCCATCAAAGAGCGGGGGGCCCGCACAGATACGCAGTATTTT.

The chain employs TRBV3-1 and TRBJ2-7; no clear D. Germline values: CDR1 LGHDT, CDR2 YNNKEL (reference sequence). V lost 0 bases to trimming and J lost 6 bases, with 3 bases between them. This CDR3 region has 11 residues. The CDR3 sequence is CASSQDSEQYF. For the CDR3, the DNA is TGTGCCAGCAGCCAAGATAGCGAGCAGTACTTC.

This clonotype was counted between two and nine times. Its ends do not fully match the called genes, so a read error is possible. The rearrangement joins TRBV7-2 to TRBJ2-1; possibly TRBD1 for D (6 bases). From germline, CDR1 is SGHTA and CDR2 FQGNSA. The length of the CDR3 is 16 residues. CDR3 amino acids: CASSTTGSNAYSEQFF. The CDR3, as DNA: TGTGCCAGCAGCACTACAGGGAGTAACGCCTACAGTGAGCAGTTCTTC.

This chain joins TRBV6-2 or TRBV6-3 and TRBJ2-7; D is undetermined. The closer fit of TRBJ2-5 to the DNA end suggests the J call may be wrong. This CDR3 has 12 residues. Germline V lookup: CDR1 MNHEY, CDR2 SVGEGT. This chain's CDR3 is CAGLTVGETQYF. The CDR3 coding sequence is TGTGCCGGCCTTACGGTAGGAGAGACCCAGTACTTC.

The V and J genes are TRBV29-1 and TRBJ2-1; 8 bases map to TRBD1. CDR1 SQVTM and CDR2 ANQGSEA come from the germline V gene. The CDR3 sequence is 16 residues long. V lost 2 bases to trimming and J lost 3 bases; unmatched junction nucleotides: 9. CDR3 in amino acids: CSVESSIRGLYNEQFF. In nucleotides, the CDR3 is TGCAGCGTTGAATCCTCGATCAGGGGGCTCTACAATGAGCAGTTCTTC.

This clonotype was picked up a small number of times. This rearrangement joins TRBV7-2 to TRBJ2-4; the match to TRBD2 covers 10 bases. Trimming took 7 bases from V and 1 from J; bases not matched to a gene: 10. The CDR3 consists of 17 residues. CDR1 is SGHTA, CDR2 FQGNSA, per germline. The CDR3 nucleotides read TGTGCCAGCAATGGACTAGCGGAAATGGGGGCCAAAAACATTCAGTACTTC. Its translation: CASNGLAEMGAKNIQYF.

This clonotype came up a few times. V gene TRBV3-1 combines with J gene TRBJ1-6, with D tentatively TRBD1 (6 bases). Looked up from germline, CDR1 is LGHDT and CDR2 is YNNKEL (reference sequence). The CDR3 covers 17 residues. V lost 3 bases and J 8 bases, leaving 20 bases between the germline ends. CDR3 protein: CASSHTASTGPYSPLHF. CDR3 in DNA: TGTGCCAGCAGCCACACTGCATCGACAGGACCTTATTCACCCCTCCACTTT.

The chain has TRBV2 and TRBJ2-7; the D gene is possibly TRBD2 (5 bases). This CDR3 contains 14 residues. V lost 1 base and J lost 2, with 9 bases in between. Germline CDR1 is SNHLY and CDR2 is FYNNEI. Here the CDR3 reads CASSEGAATYEQYF. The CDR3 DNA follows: TGTGCCAGCAGTGAAGGAGCGGCAACCTACGAGCAGTACTTC.

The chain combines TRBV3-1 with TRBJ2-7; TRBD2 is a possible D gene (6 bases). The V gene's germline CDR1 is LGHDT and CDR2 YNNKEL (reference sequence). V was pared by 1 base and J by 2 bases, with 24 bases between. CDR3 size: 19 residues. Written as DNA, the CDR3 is TGTGCCAGCAGCCAAGGGGGGTCCCCCGGGACTCCGGCCCCCTACGAGCAGTACTTC. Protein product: CASSQGGSPGTPAPYEQYF.

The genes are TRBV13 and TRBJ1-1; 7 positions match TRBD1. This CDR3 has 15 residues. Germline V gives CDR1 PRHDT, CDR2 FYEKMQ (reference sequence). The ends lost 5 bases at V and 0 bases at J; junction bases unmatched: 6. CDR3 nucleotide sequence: TGTGCCAGCAGCCGGACAGGCCTTTTGAACACTGAAGCTTTCTTT. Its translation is CASSRTGLLNTEAFF.

The CDR3 here is CSAPGLHTDTDTQYF. The CDR3 nucleotides read TGCAGTGCCCCGGGACTCCACACAGACACAGATACGCAGTATTTT. This chain uses TRBV20-1 with TRBJ2-3; a possible D gene is TRBD2 (6 bases). Germline CDR1 DFQATT, CDR2 SNEGSKA (reference sequence). V lost 6 bases and J 2 bases, leaving 18 bases between the germline ends. The CDR3 loop spans 15 amino acids.

CDR3 in amino acids: CASSQGGGDYNEQFF. The CDR3 nucleotides read TGTGCCAGCAGCCAAGGCGGCGGGGACTACAATGAGCAGTTCTTC. The chain couples TRBV4-2 to TRBJ2-1; possibly TRBD2 for D (6 bases). Trimming cost V 1 base and J 3 bases, with 10 bases left between them. The CDR3 extends over 15 amino acids. Germline CDR1 reads LGHNA; CDR2 reads YNFKEQ.

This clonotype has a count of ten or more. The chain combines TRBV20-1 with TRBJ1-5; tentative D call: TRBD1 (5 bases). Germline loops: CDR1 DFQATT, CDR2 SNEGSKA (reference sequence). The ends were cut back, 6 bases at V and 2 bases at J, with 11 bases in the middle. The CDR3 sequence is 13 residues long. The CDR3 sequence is CSAYRGGNQPQHF. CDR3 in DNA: TGCAGTGCCTATAGAGGGGGCAATCAGCCCCAGCATTTT.

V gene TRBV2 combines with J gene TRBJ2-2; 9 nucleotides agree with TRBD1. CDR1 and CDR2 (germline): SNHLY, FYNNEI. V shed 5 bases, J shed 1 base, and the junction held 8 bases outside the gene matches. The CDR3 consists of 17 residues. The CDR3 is CASSHNRGPKNTGELFF. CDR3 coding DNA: TGTGCCAGCAGTCACAACAGGGGGCCTAAGAACACCGGGGAGCTGTTTTTT.

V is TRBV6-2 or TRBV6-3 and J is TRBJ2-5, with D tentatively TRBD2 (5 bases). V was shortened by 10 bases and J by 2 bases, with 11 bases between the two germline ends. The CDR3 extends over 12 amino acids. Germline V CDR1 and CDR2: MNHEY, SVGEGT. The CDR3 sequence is CATHEGQETQYF. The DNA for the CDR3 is TGTGCCACCCACGAGGGTCAAGAGACCCAGTACTTC.

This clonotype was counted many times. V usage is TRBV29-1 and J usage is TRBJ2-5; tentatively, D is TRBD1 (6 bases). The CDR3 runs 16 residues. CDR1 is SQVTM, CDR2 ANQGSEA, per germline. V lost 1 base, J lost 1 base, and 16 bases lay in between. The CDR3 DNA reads TGCAGCGTTGAAGCTGGGGGCAGGGCTCTCCAAGAGACCCAGTACTTC. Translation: CSVEAGGRALQETQYF.

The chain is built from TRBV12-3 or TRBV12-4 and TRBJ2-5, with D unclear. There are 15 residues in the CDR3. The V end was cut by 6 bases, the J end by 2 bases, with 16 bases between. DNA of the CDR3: TGTGCCAGCAGACCGACGGGTGGGTTACAAGAGACCCAGTACTTC. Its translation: CASRPTGGLQETQYF.

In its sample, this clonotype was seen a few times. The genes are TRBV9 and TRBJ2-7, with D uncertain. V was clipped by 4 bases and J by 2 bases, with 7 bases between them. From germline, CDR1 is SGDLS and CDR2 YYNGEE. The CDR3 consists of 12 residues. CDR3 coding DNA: TGTGCCAGCAGCTCCATAACCTACGAGCAGTACTTC. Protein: CASSSITYEQYF.

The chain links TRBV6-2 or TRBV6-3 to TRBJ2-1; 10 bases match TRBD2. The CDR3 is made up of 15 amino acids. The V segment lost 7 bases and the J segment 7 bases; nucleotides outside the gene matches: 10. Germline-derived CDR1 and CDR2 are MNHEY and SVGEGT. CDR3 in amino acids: CASTTSGGGQNEQFF. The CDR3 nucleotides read TGTGCCAGCACCACCAGCGGGGGGGGCCAAAATGAGCAGTTCTTC.

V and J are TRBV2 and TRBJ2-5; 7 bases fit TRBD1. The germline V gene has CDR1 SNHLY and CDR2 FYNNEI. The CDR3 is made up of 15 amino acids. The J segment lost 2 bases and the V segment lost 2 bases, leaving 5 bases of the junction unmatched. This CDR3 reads CASSESLDRQETQYF. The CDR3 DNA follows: TGTGCCAGCAGTGAAAGCTTGGACAGGCAAGAGACCCAGTACTTC.

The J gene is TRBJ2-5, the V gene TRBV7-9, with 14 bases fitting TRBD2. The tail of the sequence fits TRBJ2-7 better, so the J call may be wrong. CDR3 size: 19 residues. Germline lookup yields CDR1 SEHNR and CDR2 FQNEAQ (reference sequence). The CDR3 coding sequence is TGTGCCAGCAGCTTAGCCGGGACTAGCGGGAGCCCCAGCTCCTACGAGCAGTACTTC. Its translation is CASSLAGTSGSPSSYEQYF.

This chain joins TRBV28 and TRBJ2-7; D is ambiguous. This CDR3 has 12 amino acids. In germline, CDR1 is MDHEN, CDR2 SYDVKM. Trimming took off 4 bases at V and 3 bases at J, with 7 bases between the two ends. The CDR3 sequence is CASSSEFYEQYF. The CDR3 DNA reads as TGTGCCAGCAGTTCAGAATTCTACGAGCAGTACTTC. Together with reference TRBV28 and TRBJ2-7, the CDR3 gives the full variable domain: DVKVTQSSRYLVKRTGEKVFLECVQDMDHENMFWYRQDPGLGLRLIYFSYDVKMKEKGDIPEGYSVSREKKERFSLILESASTNQTSMYLCASSSEFYEQYFGPGTRLTVT.

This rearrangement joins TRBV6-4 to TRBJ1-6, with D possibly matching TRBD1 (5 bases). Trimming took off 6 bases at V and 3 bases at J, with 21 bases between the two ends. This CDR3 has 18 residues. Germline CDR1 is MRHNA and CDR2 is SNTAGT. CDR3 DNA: TGTGCCAGCAGCGATACCTATGGGGGAAGGGGCTATAATTCACCCCTCCACTTT. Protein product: CASSDTYGGRGYNSPLHF.

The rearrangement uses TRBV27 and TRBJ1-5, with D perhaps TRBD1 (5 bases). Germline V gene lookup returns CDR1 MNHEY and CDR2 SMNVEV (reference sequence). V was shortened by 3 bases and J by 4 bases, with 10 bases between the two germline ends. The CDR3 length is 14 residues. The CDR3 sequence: CASSFKSGNQPQHF. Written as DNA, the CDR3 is TGTGCCAGCAGTTTTAAGTCAGGGAATCAGCCCCAGCATTTT.

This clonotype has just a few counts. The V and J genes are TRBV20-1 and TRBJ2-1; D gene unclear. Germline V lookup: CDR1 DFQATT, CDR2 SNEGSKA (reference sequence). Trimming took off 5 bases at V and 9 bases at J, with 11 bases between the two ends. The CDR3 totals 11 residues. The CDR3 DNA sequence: TGCAGTGCTCCTTCTTCCAGTGAGCAGTTCTTC. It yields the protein CSAPSSSEQFF.

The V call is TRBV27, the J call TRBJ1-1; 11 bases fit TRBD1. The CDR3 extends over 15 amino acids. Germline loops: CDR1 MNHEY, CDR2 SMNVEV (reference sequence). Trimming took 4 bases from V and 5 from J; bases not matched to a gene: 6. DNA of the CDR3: TGTGCCAGCAGTTCGGTTGGGACAGGGGGGACTGAAGCTTTCTTT. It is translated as CASSSVGTGGTEAFF.

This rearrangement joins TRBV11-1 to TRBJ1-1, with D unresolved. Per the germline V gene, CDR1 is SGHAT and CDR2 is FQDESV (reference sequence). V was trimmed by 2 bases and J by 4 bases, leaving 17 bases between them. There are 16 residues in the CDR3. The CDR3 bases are TGTGCCAGCAGCTTAAGTTCCGCGTCCTGGTTCACTGAAGCTTTCTTT. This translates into CASSLSSASWFTEAFF.

The CDR3 DNA reads TGTGCCAGCTCTTCCCGGGACAGGGGGGGAGAGGATACGCAGTATTTT. Translated: CASSSRDRGGEDTQYF. The chain recombines TRBV18 with TRBJ2-3; 11 bases fit TRBD1. The ends lost 6 bases at V and 6 bases at J; junction bases unmatched: 11. Germline CDR1 and CDR2: KGHSH and LQKENI. This CDR3 contains 16 residues.

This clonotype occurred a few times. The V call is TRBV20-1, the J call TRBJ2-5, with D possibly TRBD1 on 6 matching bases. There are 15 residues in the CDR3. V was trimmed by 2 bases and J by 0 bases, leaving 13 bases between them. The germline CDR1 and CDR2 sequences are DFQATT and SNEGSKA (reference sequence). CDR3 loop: CSARPFQGYQETQYF. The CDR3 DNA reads TGCAGTGCTAGACCCTTTCAGGGGTACCAAGAGACCCAGTACTTC.

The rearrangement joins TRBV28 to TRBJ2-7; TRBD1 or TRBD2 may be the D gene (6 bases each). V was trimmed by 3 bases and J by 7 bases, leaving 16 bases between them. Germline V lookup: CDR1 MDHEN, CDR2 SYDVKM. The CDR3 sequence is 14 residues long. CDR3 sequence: CASSFEGGRYEQYF. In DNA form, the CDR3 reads TGTGCCAGCAGTTTTGAGGGGGGCCGGTATGAGCAGTACTTC.

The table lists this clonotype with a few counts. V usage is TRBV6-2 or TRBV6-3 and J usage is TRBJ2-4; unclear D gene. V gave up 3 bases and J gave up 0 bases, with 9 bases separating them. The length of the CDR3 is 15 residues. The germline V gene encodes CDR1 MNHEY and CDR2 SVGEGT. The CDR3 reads CASSYDSSAKNIQYF. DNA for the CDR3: TGTGCCAGCAGTTATGACTCTTCAGCCAAAAACATTCAGTACTTC.